The 32 T cell receptor beta chains listed next were all sequenced from one sample in a study of Graves' ophthalmopathy and Graves' hyperthyroidism. Amplified TCR beta CDR3 regions were obtained using RNA transcripts as template. A first-round RT-PCR used HTBI primers, followed by a second-round multiplex PCR. Via MiXCR, TCRdb re-called the multiplex PCR reads, giving one row per CDR3 protein. The sample includes about 220,000 distinct CDR3 sequences, around a fifth of them seen just once. The sample taken for sequencing was peripheral blood. These receptors originate from a woman between 50 and 59 years old with Graves' ophthalmopathy.

This clonotype was observed at least ten times. The chain recombines TRBV5-1 with TRBJ1-1; 7 bases fit TRBD1. The germline CDR1 and CDR2 sequences are SGHRS and YFSETQ. Germline trimming cut 3 bases from V and 0 bases from J; bases unmatched to any gene: 5. CDR3 length: 15 residues. The CDR3 DNA sequence: TGCGCCAGCAGCTGGGGACAGAAAATGAACACTGAAGCTTTCTTT. Encoded protein: CASSWGQKMNTEAFF.

This clonotype has more than one count but fewer than ten. The CDR3 region has the DNA TGTGCCAGCAGCACTTACAGGGGGCCTAACTATGGCTACACCTTC. It codes for CASSTYRGPNYGYTF. This chain links TRBV11-2 with TRBJ1-2, with 9 bases that match TRBD1. Losses at the gene ends were 5 bases for V and 0 bases for J; bases not matched to a gene: 4. Germline loops: CDR1 SGHAT, CDR2 FQNNGV. The CDR3 totals 15 residues.

This clonotype occurred many times. J is TRBJ1-4 and V is TRBV28; 7 bases agree with TRBD1. The junction had 7 bases not matched to a gene; V was cut back by 3 bases and J by 6 bases. The CDR3 has 15 amino acids. Germline V gene sequence: CDR1 MDHEN, CDR2 SYDVKM. This chain's CDR3 is CASSFQRQGDEKLFF. In DNA, the CDR3 is TGTGCCAGCAGTTTTCAGCGACAGGGTGATGAAAAACTGTTTTTT.

In its sample, this clonotype was seen many times. The DNA of the CDR3 is TGCAGCGGGGGGCGGGGGAACACTGAAGCTTTCTTT. It specifies CSGGRGNTEAFF. J is TRBJ1-1 and V is TRBV29-1, with D perhaps matching TRBD1 (6 bases). Germline V gene data show CDR1 as SQVTM and CDR2 as ANQGSEA. The length of the CDR3 is 12 residues. V was shortened by 7 bases and J by 1 base, with 10 bases between the two germline ends.

The chain links TRBV12-3 or TRBV12-4 to TRBJ2-7; TRBD2 matches at 10 bases. The CDR3 runs to 13 residues. J lost 3 bases, V lost 8 bases, and 4 bases had no gene match. The CDR3 DNA reads TGTGCCAGCGCCGGGACTAGCGTCTACGAGCAGTACTTC. This encodes CASAGTSVYEQYF.

This clonotype was counted at least ten times. CDR3 protein: CASSGGASNTGELFF. CDR3 coding DNA: TGTGCCAGCAGTGGCGGTGCATCGAACACCGGGGAGCTGTTTTTT. The chain employs TRBV2 and TRBJ2-2; D remains unclear. The CDR3 consists of 15 residues. Germline CDR1 is SNHLY and CDR2 is FYNNEI. V was cut by 4 bases and J by 0 bases, with 9 bases left in between.

This clonotype has more than one count but fewer than ten. This chain links TRBV7-9 with TRBJ1-1; no firm D call. This CDR3 has 15 residues. The V and J ends lost 5 bases and 1 base respectively, with 14 bases between them. The germline gives CDR1 SEHNR, CDR2 FQNEAQ (reference sequence). The chain's CDR3 is CASSPSLAENTEAFF. CDR3 nucleotide sequence: TGTGCCAGCAGCCCTTCTCTAGCCGAGAACACTGAAGCTTTCTTT.

The chain joins TRBV18 to TRBJ2-7, with TRBD2 matching over 11 bases. CDR3 size: 16 residues. Germline CDR1 is KGHSH and CDR2 is LQKENI. V was clipped by 4 bases and J by 0 bases; unmatched bases: 5. The chain's CDR3 is CASSLGLADFSYEQYF. CDR3 DNA: TGTGCCAGCTCACTGGGACTAGCGGACTTCTCCTACGAGCAGTACTTC.

The chain joins TRBV30 to TRBJ1-1; D unclear. V was pared by 2 bases and J by 5 bases, with 12 bases between. This CDR3 comprises 13 residues. Germline CDR1 reads GTSNPN; CDR2 reads SVGIG (reference sequence). CDR3 coding DNA: TGTGCCTGGAGTAGTGGGGTTTGGACTGAAGCTTTCTTT. Protein sequence: CAWSSGVWTEAFF. Supplemented by reference TRBV30 and TRBJ1-1, the full variable domain reads SQTIHQWPATLVQPVGSPLSLECTVEGTSNPNLYWYRQAAGRGLQLLFYSVGIGQISSEVPQNLSASRPQDRQFILSSKKLLLSDSGFYLCAWSSGVWTEAFFGQGTRLTVV.

At least ten counts were recorded for this clonotype. The chain uses TRBV6-1 and TRBJ2-2; 9 bases map to TRBD2. This CDR3 is built from 16 residues. The V and J ends lost 1 base and 4 bases, in that order; junction bases with no gene match: 4. Germline lookup yields CDR1 MNHNS and CDR2 SASEGT. DNA of the CDR3: TGTGCCAGCAGTGAAGTAGCGGGGGTCGGCACCGGGGAGCTGTTTTTT. Protein sequence: CASSEVAGVGTGELFF.

This clonotype was found many times. This chain connects TRBV6-1 to TRBJ1-2; 7 bases fit TRBD1. V was pared by 4 bases and J by 2 bases, with 7 bases of the junction left unmatched. Germline CDR1 reads MNHNS; CDR2 reads SASEGT. CDR3 length: 15 residues. The CDR3: CASSARQGSNYGYTF. The CDR3 coding sequence is TGTGCCAGCAGTGCCCGACAGGGATCGAACTATGGCTACACCTTC.

The chain combines TRBV7-2 with TRBJ1-5; D ambiguous. Germline V CDR1 and CDR2: SGHTA, FQGNSA. V was clipped by 1 base and J by 7 bases, with 5 bases between them. The CDR3 is made up of 12 amino acids. The DNA for the CDR3 is TGTGCCAGCAGCTTAGATTACCAGCCCCAGCATTTT. Protein product: CASSLDYQPQHF.

The V and J genes are TRBV10-1 and TRBJ2-7; D ambiguous. The CDR3 sequence is 13 residues long. Germline lookup yields CDR1 WNHNN and CDR2 SYGVQD (reference sequence). V was clipped by 3 bases and J by 2 bases, with 8 bases between them. CDR3 nucleotide sequence: TGCGCCAGCAGTGAAGGCCGGACCTACGAGCAGTACTTC. Translating gives CASSEGRTYEQYF.

This clonotype has ten or more counts. The chain uses TRBV6-1 and TRBJ1-1, with D tentatively TRBD1 (6 bases). Germline V gene data show CDR1 as MNHNS and CDR2 as SASEGT. The V end lost 4 bases, the J end lost 0 bases, and 9 bases lay between the germline ends. The CDR3 runs 14 residues. Here the CDR3 reads CASSVRDMNTEAFF. The CDR3 coding sequence is TGTGCCAGCAGTGTGCGGGACATGAACACTGAAGCTTTCTTT.

The genes are TRBV28 and TRBJ2-2; D is possibly TRBD2 (5 bases). Germline CDR1 MDHEN, CDR2 SYDVKM. The CDR3 sequence is 16 residues long. Trimming cost V 6 bases and J 4 bases, with 18 bases left between them. CDR3 sequence (DNA): TGTGCCAGCAGCCGCATAACCGGGAATACCACCGGGGAGCTGTTTTTT. It translates to CASSRITGNTTGELFF.

This clonotype was seen once. A much larger clone lies one base from this, so it may be a read error. The chain has TRBV11-1 and TRBJ2-1; 8 bases map to TRBD2. This CDR3 is built from 17 residues. The V segment lost 5 bases and the J segment 5 bases; nucleotides outside the gene matches: 14. Germline assignment: CDR1 SGHAT and CDR2 FQDESV (reference sequence). CDR3 in amino acids: CASSPYRGVLADNEQFF. In nucleotides, the CDR3 is TGTGCCAGCAGCCCATACCGGGGAGTACTAGCGGACAATGAGCAGTTCTTC.

This clonotype was seen many times. J is TRBJ2-5 and V is TRBV6-2 or TRBV6-3; 12 bases map to TRBD2. The germline V gene encodes CDR1 MNHEY and CDR2 SVGEGT. Trimming at V came to 6 bases and at J to 5 bases, leaving 13 bases not matched to a gene. The CDR3 covers 17 residues. CDR3 region: CASSNGPTSGGRETQYF. The CDR3 DNA follows: TGTGCCAGCAGCAACGGACCGACTAGCGGGGGACGGGAGACCCAGTACTTC.

This clonotype was recorded at least ten times. This rearrangement joins TRBV5-1 to TRBJ2-7, with 8 bases matching TRBD2. CDR3 length: 15 residues. CDR1 and CDR2 from the germline V gene are SGHRS and YFSETQ. The V gene end was trimmed by 4 bases and the J gene end by 2 bases; junction bases not matched to a gene: 8. CDR3 nucleotides: TGCGCCAGCAGCCCACTGGCGGGAGGAACCTACGAGCAGTACTTC. Its protein product is CASSPLAGGTYEQYF.

The J gene is TRBJ1-1, the V gene TRBV7-3; a weak D match, TRBD1 (5 bases). CDR1 SGHTA and CDR2 FQGTGA come from the germline V gene. The CDR3 consists of 14 residues. The V end was cut by 11 bases, the J end by 0 bases, with 16 bases between. The CDR3 sequence is CAGSLLGVNTEAFF. The DNA for the CDR3 is TGTGCCGGGAGCTTACTGGGGGTGAACACTGAAGCTTTCTTT.

This clonotype has more than one count but fewer than ten. At one end the junction does not follow the germline gene, possibly because of a read error. V is TRBV6-1 and J is TRBJ2-5; 7 positions match TRBD2. CDR3 length: 13 amino acids. CDR1 is MNHNS, CDR2 SASEGT, per germline. The CDR3 spells CASSQAGLETQYF. DNA for the CDR3: TGTGCCAGCAGTCAAGCGGGGCTTGAGACCCAGTACTTC.

The chain is built from TRBV4-1 and TRBJ1-1; D perhaps matches TRBD1 (6 bases). There are 16 residues in the CDR3. Trimming left V 1 base short and J 0 bases short, with 12 bases between. Germline V gene lookup returns CDR1 MGHRA and CDR2 YSYEKL. The CDR3 sequence: CASSQGPGQMNTEAFF. DNA for the CDR3: TGCGCCAGCAGCCAAGGCCCCGGACAGATGAACACTGAAGCTTTCTTT.

The table lists this clonotype with many counts. The V call is TRBV7-9, the J call TRBJ2-5; possibly TRBD1 for D (6 bases). The V gene's germline CDR1 is SEHNR and CDR2 FQNEAQ (reference sequence). Deletions cut 7 bases from V and 5 bases from J, with 14 bases between. The CDR3 is 13 residues long. The CDR3 here is CASIYRDGETQYF. CDR3 nucleotide sequence: TGTGCCAGCATATACAGGGATGGGGAGACCCAGTACTTC.

In its sample, this clonotype was seen many times. The chain is built from TRBV7-3 and TRBJ2-3; D call uncertain. V was trimmed by 2 bases and J by 0 bases, leaving 9 bases between them. The CDR3 spans 15 residues. The V gene's germline CDR1 is SGHTA and CDR2 FQGTGA. The CDR3 sequence is CASSLYGPSTDTQYF. CDR3 DNA sequence: TGTGCCAGCAGCTTATATGGACCTAGCACAGATACGCAGTATTTT.

At least ten counts were recorded for this clonotype. V usage is TRBV19 and J usage is TRBJ1-5; TRBD1 matches 9 bases. This CDR3 is built from 14 residues. V trimming: 5 bases; J trimming: 4 bases; junction bases outside the gene matches: 3. Per the germline V gene, CDR1 is LNHDA and CDR2 is SQIVND (reference sequence). The CDR3 here is CASSDRGANQPQHF. In nucleotides, the CDR3 is TGTGCCAGTAGTGACAGGGGGGCAAATCAGCCCCAGCATTTT.

The chain couples TRBV13 to TRBJ2-2; tentatively, D is TRBD2 (6 bases). The CDR3 loop spans 19 amino acids. Germline assignment: CDR1 PRHDT and CDR2 FYEKMQ (reference sequence). Trimming shortened V by 3 bases and J by 7 bases, and 27 bases separated the two germline ends. CDR3 in DNA: TGTGCCAGCAGCTTTAGCGTCGATAACGCGGGGCGTCAGGTCGGGGAGCTGTTTTTT. Amino acid sequence: CASSFSVDNAGRQVGELFF.

This clonotype has at least ten counts. This chain links TRBV7-9 with TRBJ2-5; D possibly corresponds to TRBD2 (5 bases). Looked up from germline, CDR1 is SEHNR and CDR2 is FQNEAQ (reference sequence). Trimming shortened V by 4 bases and J by 7 bases, and 19 bases separated the two germline ends. This CDR3 is 15 amino acids long. CDR3 loop: CASSSLFQPSGTQYF. The CDR3 nucleotides are TGTGCCAGCAGCTCCCTGTTCCAACCAAGCGGGACCCAGTACTTC. Full variable domain (missing parts from reference TRBV7-9 and TRBJ2-5): DTGVSQNPRHKITKRGQNVTFRCDPISEHNRLYWYRQTLGQGPEFLTYFQNEAQLEKSRLLSDRFSAERPKGSFSTLEIQRTEQGDSAMYLCASSSLFQPSGTQYFGPGTRLLVL.

There are a few counts of this clonotype. The V call is TRBV20-1, the J call TRBJ1-1, with D unresolved. The V end lost 4 bases, the J end lost 11 bases, and 17 bases lay between the germline ends. CDR3 size: 12 residues. CDR1 DFQATT and CDR2 SNEGSKA come from the germline V gene (reference sequence). CDR3 nucleotide sequence: TGCAGTGCTATGGGTCAGCCCCTAGAGGCTTTCTTT. Encoded protein: CSAMGQPLEAFF.

This clonotype came up many times. V usage is TRBV5-1 and J usage is TRBJ2-5; tentatively, D is TRBD1 (6 bases). The CDR3 runs 16 residues. The V gene's germline CDR1 is SGHRS and CDR2 YFSETQ. V was shortened by 3 bases and J by 4 bases, with 19 bases between the two germline ends. The CDR3 region has the DNA TGCGCCAGCAGCTCCCGCGCAGGGGCCACACGAGAGACCCAGTACTTC. Protein: CASSSRAGATRETQYF.

This clonotype has at least ten counts. The genes are TRBV24-1 and TRBJ2-7, with a weak D call TRBD2 (6 bases). Deletions cut 4 bases from V and 1 base from J, with 10 bases between. This CDR3 comprises 14 residues. Germline V CDR1 and CDR2: KGHDR, SFDVKD. DNA for the CDR3: TGTGCCACCAGTGACCCGGGGGTATCCTACGAGCAGTACTTC. Its translation is CATSDPGVSYEQYF.

This clonotype was observed at least ten times. The chain combines TRBV7-9 with TRBJ2-7, with TRBD2 as a possible D gene (5 bases). Trimming took off 5 bases at V and 2 bases at J, with 10 bases between the two ends. Germline V lookup: CDR1 SEHNR, CDR2 FQNEAQ (reference sequence). The CDR3 consists of 13 residues. The CDR3: CASSLRLTYEQYF. The CDR3 DNA sequence: TGTGCCAGCAGCCTAAGACTAACCTACGAGCAGTACTTC.

This clonotype was counted between two and nine times. The chain is built from TRBV6-5 and TRBJ1-2; D is unresolved. The ends were cut back, 0 bases at V and 4 bases at J, with 12 bases in the middle. Germline lookup yields CDR1 MNHEY and CDR2 SVGAGI. This CDR3 has 15 amino acids. The CDR3 sequence is CASSYSGSGGYGYTF. CDR3 in DNA: TGTGCCAGCAGTTACTCGGGTTCCGGTGGCTATGGCTACACCTTC.

This clonotype was observed a few times. The V gene is TRBV27, the J gene TRBJ2-2; 10 bases fit TRBD1. V lost 3 bases and J lost 4; bases outside the gene matches: 2. Per the germline V gene, CDR1 is MNHEY and CDR2 is SMNVEV (reference sequence). The CDR3 loop spans 15 amino acids. The CDR3 spells CASSLGQGTTGELFF. In DNA, the CDR3 is TGTGCCAGCAGTTTGGGACAGGGGACCACCGGGGAGCTGTTTTTT.